The rows below give T cell receptor beta chains drawn from one sample of a study of response to subunit inactivated influenza vaccine. Via MiXCR, TCRdb re-called the RT-PCR reads, giving one row per CDR3 protein. The sample lists 540,000 or so distinct CDR3 sequences, under 15% occurring once. Here the sequenced sample was PBMCs from blood, taken roughly 47 days after vaccination. The receptors here all came from a man in his fifties who received an inactivated influenza vaccine. CDR3s include the opening cysteine and the closing phenylalanine or tryptophan. Each record gives: J gene, clone size, V gene, D gene, CDR3 DNA, CDR3 protein. A D gene is named only where the DNA matches it firmly. Clone size is shown for a subset of rows, as once, few, many or a class of expanded clone.

j_call: TRBJ2-2
clone_size: few
v_call: TRBV2
d_call: TRBD1
cdr3_nt: TGTGCCAGCAGGGTCACAGGGGGCGGAACCGGGGAGCTGTTTTTT
cdr3_aa: CASRVTGGGTGELFF

j_call: TRBJ1-1
clone_size: NA
v_call: TRBV30
d_call: NA
cdr3_nt: TGTGCCTGGAGTGCGAACTTGGGCACTGAAGCTTTCTTT
cdr3_aa: CAWSANLGTEAFF

j_call: TRBJ2-1
clone_size: many
v_call: TRBV7-2
d_call: TRBD2
cdr3_nt: TGTGCCAGCACCGTACCGGGACTAGCTTACAATGAGCAGTTCTTC
cdr3_aa: CASTVPGLAYNEQFF

j_call: TRBJ2-2
clone_size: NA
v_call: TRBV3-1
d_call: NA
cdr3_nt: TGTGCCAGCAGCCACCGGGACCGATTTAACACCGGGGAGCTGTTTTTT
cdr3_aa: CASSHRDRFNTGELFF

j_call: TRBJ2-3
clone_size: many
v_call: TRBV12-3/TRBV12-4
d_call: TRBD2
cdr3_nt: TGTGCCAGCTCTAAGGAAAGCGGGATCACAGATACGCAGTATTTT
cdr3_aa: CASSKESGITDTQYF

j_call: TRBJ2-5
clone_size: few
v_call: TRBV6-2/TRBV6-3
d_call: TRBD1
cdr3_nt: TGTGCCAGCAGTTACGGGAGACAGGGATTGGAGACCCAGTACTTC
cdr3_aa: CASSYGRQGLETQYF

j_call: TRBJ2-1
clone_size: few
v_call: TRBV7-2
d_call: NA
cdr3_nt: TGTGCCAGCAGCTCCTCCGGGACTTCCTACAATGAGCAGTTCTTC
cdr3_aa: CASSSSGTSYNEQFF

j_call: TRBJ1-3
clone_size: NA
v_call: TRBV3-1
d_call: TRBD1
cdr3_nt: TGTGCCAGCAGCCACGATACAACCGGGACAGGGAGTGGAAACACCATATATTTT
cdr3_aa: CASSHDTTGTGSGNTIYF

j_call: TRBJ2-5
clone_size: many
v_call: TRBV4-3
d_call: TRBD1
cdr3_nt: TGCGCCAGCAGCCAAGACCTTGGGACAGCCCAAGAGACCCAGTACTTC
cdr3_aa: CASSQDLGTAQETQYF

j_call: TRBJ2-2
clone_size: NA
v_call: TRBV7-8
d_call: TRBD1
cdr3_nt: TGTGCCAGCAGCCCGTTCCGGGACAGGGGGGCGGGGGAGCTGTTTTTT
cdr3_aa: CASSPFRDRGAGELFF

j_call: TRBJ1-5
clone_size: NA
v_call: TRBV20-1
d_call: TRBD1
cdr3_nt: TGCAGTGCTAGATGGGACAGTCATAGCAATCAGCCCCAGCATTTT
cdr3_aa: CSARWDSHSNQPQHF

j_call: TRBJ1-5
clone_size: NA
v_call: TRBV2
d_call: NA
cdr3_nt: TGTGCCAGCAGTGATGGCAGGGGAAACAATCAGCCCCAGCATTTT
cdr3_aa: CASSDGRGNNQPQHF

j_call: TRBJ2-5
clone_size: few
v_call: TRBV11-3
d_call: NA
cdr3_nt: TGTGCCAGCAGCGCCCGAGGACAGTCATTAGAGACCCAGTACTTC
cdr3_aa: CASSARGQSLETQYF

j_call: TRBJ2-5
clone_size: NA
v_call: TRBV2
d_call: NA
cdr3_nt: TGTGCCAGCAGTGAACTCCGGAACCAAGAGACCCAGTACTTC
cdr3_aa: CASSELRNQETQYF

j_call: TRBJ2-7
clone_size: few
v_call: TRBV6-2/TRBV6-3
d_call: NA
cdr3_nt: TGTGCCAGCAGTTACACCCACTCCTACGAGCAGTACTTC
cdr3_aa: CASSYTHSYEQYF

j_call: TRBJ1-2
clone_size: many
v_call: TRBV5-6
d_call: TRBD1
cdr3_nt: TGTGCCAGCAGCATTTGGGACAGCTACTACACCTTC
cdr3_aa: CASSIWDSYYTF

j_call: TRBJ1-6
clone_size: few
v_call: TRBV9
d_call: TRBD1
cdr3_nt: TGTGCCAGCAGCGTAGGGACAGGGGCCAATTCACCCCTCCACTTT
cdr3_aa: CASSVGTGANSPLHF

j_call: TRBJ1-5
clone_size: few
v_call: TRBV12-3/TRBV12-4
d_call: NA
cdr3_nt: TGTGCCAGCAGCCGCGGGGGGGCAAGCAATCAGCCCCAGCATTTT
cdr3_aa: CASSRGGASNQPQHF

j_call: TRBJ1-2
clone_size: NA
v_call: TRBV10-3
d_call: NA
cdr3_nt: TGTGCCATCAGTGATAAGACTAAGATAGAGACTCCCTATGGCTACACCTTC
cdr3_aa: CAISDKTKIETPYGYTF

j_call: TRBJ1-6
clone_size: few
v_call: TRBV6-5
d_call: NA
cdr3_nt: TGTGCCAGCAGTTACGGCCGGGACATTTATTCACCCCTCCACTTT
cdr3_aa: CASSYGRDIYSPLHF

j_call: TRBJ1-1
clone_size: NA
v_call: TRBV4-3
d_call: NA
cdr3_nt: TGCGCCAGCAGCCAAGTTAGGGTGCTGAACACTGAAGCTTTCTTT
cdr3_aa: CASSQVRVLNTEAFF

j_call: TRBJ2-7
clone_size: few
v_call: TRBV7-8
d_call: TRBD2
cdr3_nt: TGTGCCAGCAGCTCCAGGGAGGGGCCCTACGAGCAGTACTTC
cdr3_aa: CASSSREGPYEQYF

j_call: TRBJ2-1
clone_size: NA
v_call: TRBV5-5
d_call: TRBD1
cdr3_nt: TGTGCCAGCAGCTCCTCTCCGACAGGGGGCTTACCCAATGAGCAGTTCTTC
cdr3_aa: CASSSSPTGGLPNEQFF

j_call: TRBJ1-2
clone_size: NA
v_call: TRBV5-1
d_call: TRBD1
cdr3_nt: TGCGCCAGCAGCTTGGAGGGGGCGCGGAACTATGGCTACACCTTC
cdr3_aa: CASSLEGARNYGYTF

j_call: TRBJ2-1
clone_size: many
v_call: TRBV7-2
d_call: NA
cdr3_nt: TGTGCCAGCGGCTCTAGCAGAATATCCTACAATGAGCAGTTCTTC
cdr3_aa: CASGSSRISYNEQFF